This is a list of T cell receptor beta chains from one sample in a study of TIL therapy for anti-PD-1-resistant metastatic lung cancer. Repertoires were generated with immunoSEQ multiplex PCR, while TCRdb's copy carries only in-frame clones and drops some. The sample lists approximately 97,000 clones; roughly two thirds were seen once. Sequencing was performed on tumor tissue, taken at baseline. Receptor source: a person aged 30 to 80 with non-small cell lung cancer. CDR3s include the opening cysteine and the closing phenylalanine or tryptophan. A D gene is named only where the DNA matches it firmly. Not every row has a clone size; where given, it reads once, few, many or a size class.

J	D	length	V	size	DNA	CDR3
TRBJ1-1	TRBD1	13	TRBV5-1	.	TGCGCCAGCAGCTTCGAGGGGGCTACTGAAGCTTTCTTT	CASSFEGATEAFF
TRBJ1-1	TRBD1	18	TRBV7-9	.	TGTGCCAGCAGCCCAGGTGGGGGACAGGGGGCAGGGAACACTGAAGCTTTCTTT	CASSPGGGQGAGNTEAFF
TRBJ2-3	.	14	TRBV7-3	.	TGTGCCAGCGCCCGAGGAATCACGGGAGATACGCAGTATTTT	CASARGITGDTQYF
TRBJ1-5	.	16	TRBV18	once	TGTGCCAGCTCATCCTCAACGGCGCAGGGCAATCAGCCCCAGCATTTT	CASSSSTAQGNQPQHF
TRBJ2-5	.	18	TRBV6-1	.	TGTGCCAGCAGTGACCCCCCGGAGGAGGATCCCAACCAAGAGACCCAGTACTTC	CASSDPPEEDPNQETQYF
TRBJ2-5	TRBD1	15	TRBV5-6	once	TGTGCCAGCAGCTTGGTGACAGGGGGACAAGAGACCCAGTACTTC	CASSLVTGGQETQYF
TRBJ2-7	.	13	TRBV6-5	.	TGTGCCAGCAGCAGCCCCCCGGGGTACGAGCAGTACTTC	CASSSPPGYEQYF
TRBJ1-6	TRBD1	19	TRBV18	.	TGTGCCAGCTCACCGCAGGGACAGGACCTGAGGTCCTATAATTCACCCCTCCACTTT	CASSPQGQDLRSYNSPLHF
TRBJ2-7	TRBD1	13	TRBV6-5	.	TGTGCCAGCAGACCCTCGGACAGGTTGGATGAGTACTTC	CASRPSDRLDEYF
TRBJ2-6	.	15	TRBV5-6	.	TGTGCCAGCAGCTTTAGACGTACCGGGGCCAACGTCCTGACTTTC	CASSFRRTGANVLTF
TRBJ1-2	TRBD1	15	TRBV19	few	TGTGCCAGTAGTATCCGGACAGGTGCTAACTATGGCTACACCTTC	CASSIRTGANYGYTF
TRBJ2-5	TRBD2	14	TRBV11-3	.	TGTGCCAGCAGCACCCAGCGGGATCAAGAGACCCAGTACTTC	CASSTQRDQETQYF
TRBJ2-2	TRBD1	15	TRBV3-1/TRBV3-2	.	TGTGCCAGCAGCCACTTGGACAGGGTGGACGGGGAGCTGTTTTTT	CASSHLDRVDGELFF
TRBJ2-7	.	13	TRBV5-1	.	TGCGCCAGCAGCCCCGGACCCACCTACGAGCAGTACTTC	CASSPGPTYEQYF
TRBJ1-1	TRBD1	16	TRBV3-1/TRBV3-2	once	TGTGCCAGCAGCCTTAGACAGGGGGTTTTGAACACTGAAGCTTTCTTT	CASSLRQGVLNTEAFF
TRBJ2-2	.	16	TRBV6-2/TRBV6-3	.	TGTGCCAGCAGTTACCCTCCCTCATTGAACACCGGGGAGCTGTTTTTT	CASSYPPSLNTGELFF
TRBJ2-5	.	20	TRBV28	few	TGTGCCAGCAGTTTCGAGCTAATAGGGACACCTGGAGTACTCCAAGAGACCCAGTACTTC	CASSFELIGTPGVLQETQYF
TRBJ2-2	TRBD2	15	TRBV7-9	.	TGTGCCAGCAGCTTAGGCCCGGGAGGCGCCGGGGAGCTGTTTTTT	CASSLGPGGAGELFF
TRBJ1-4	.	14	TRBV4-3	.	TGCGCCAGCAGCCGGTTGGGGTACAATGAAAAACTGTTTTTT	CASSRLGYNEKLFF
TRBJ2-7	.	17	TRBV5-4	.	TGTGCCAGCAGCTCCGGGGGAGTCGGTCCCACCTTCTACGAGCAGTACTTC	CASSSGGVGPTFYEQYF
TRBJ1-2	.	12	TRBV2	.	TGTGCCAGCAAACGGGACACCTATGGCTACACCTTC	CASKRDTYGYTF
TRBJ2-7	TRBD2	12	TRBV10-1	once	TGCGCCGTCACTAGCGGGGTTTACGAGCAGTACTTC	CAVTSGVYEQYF
TRBJ2-3	.	14	TRBV2	once	TGTGCCAGCAGTGCCCGGGCCTTGGGGGATACGCAGTATTTT	CASSARALGDTQYF
TRBJ2-3	TRBD2	15	TRBV6-6	.	TGTGCCAGCAGTTCCCCCCCGGGGGGGTTGGATACGCAGTATTTT	CASSSPPGGLDTQYF
TRBJ2-6	.	15	TRBV19	.	TGTGCCAGTAGTACCCCAGGGGCTGGGGCCAACGTCCTGACTTTC	CASSTPGAGANVLTF
TRBJ1-2	.	12	TRBV2	.	TGTGCCAGCAGTAGGCAGATACTCGGCTACACCTTC	CASSRQILGYTF
TRBJ1-5	TRBD1	14	TRBV28	.	TGTGCCAGCAGATCAGACAGGGTAAATCAGCCCCAGCATTTT	CASRSDRVNQPQHF
TRBJ2-7	.	14	TRBV3-1/TRBV3-2	.	TGTGCCAGCAGCCATGGGCCGTGGCCCTACGAGCAGTACTTC	CASSHGPWPYEQYF
TRBJ1-5	.	13	TRBV10-3	.	TGTGCCAGTCACCGGGACACCAATCAGCCCCAGCATTTT	CASHRDTNQPQHF
TRBJ2-7	.	13	TRBV2	.	TGTGCCAGCAGTGAATCCATGCCCTACGAGCAGTACTTC	CASSESMPYEQYF
TRBJ1-5	.	13	TRBV28	.	TGTGCCAGCAGTTTACAGGGACATCAGCCCCAGCATTTT	CASSLQGHQPQHF
TRBJ2-7	.	15	TRBV5-4	few	TGTGCCAGCAGCCCAGATATCCAACCGGGATACGAGCAGTACTTC	CASSPDIQPGYEQYF
TRBJ1-2	TRBD1	14	TRBV6-5	.	TGTGCCAGCAGTTACGGGACAGGGTCTCCTGGCTACACCTTC	CASSYGTGSPGYTF
TRBJ1-4	.	16	TRBV5-1	many	TGCGCCAGCAGCTTTGACCGACGGAGAACTAATGAAAAACTGTTTTTT	CASSFDRRRTNEKLFF
TRBJ2-2	.	15	TRBV6-6	.	TGTGCCAGCAGTAAAGACGGCTCGAACACCGGGGAGCTGTTTTTT	CASSKDGSNTGELFF
TRBJ2-3	TRBD1	16	TRBV24-1	.	TGTGCCACCAGTGACTTCGGGACAGGGAGCACAGATACGCAGTATTTT	CATSDFGTGSTDTQYF
TRBJ1-2	TRBD1	14	TRBV7-2	.	TGTGCCAGCAGCTTAGAGGGGGCGGTTGGTGGCTACACCTTC	CASSLEGAVGGYTF
TRBJ2-7	.	15	TRBV6-5	.	TGTGCCAGCAGTTACTCTGGGGTTAGGCTCTACGAGCAGTACTTC	CASSYSGVRLYEQYF
TRBJ2-3	.	17	TRBV6-4	.	TGTGCCAGCAGTGCCTTGGGAGCCCTGGGGGGAACAGATACGCAGTATTTT	CASSALGALGGTDTQYF
TRBJ2-1	TRBD2	17	TRBV19	few	TGTGCCAGTAGTCGGGCTTTGTTTCTAGCGGGAGTGGATGAGCAGTTCTTC	CASSRALFLAGVDEQFF
TRBJ1-2	.	12	TRBV10-2	.	TGCGCCAGCAGTGAGAAGGGTAATGGCTACACCTTC	CASSEKGNGYTF
TRBJ2-1	.	15	TRBV2	.	TGTGCCAGCATTTTCCCGGGACCCTTAACTAATGAGCAGTTCTTC	CASIFPGPLTNEQFF
TRBJ1-2	TRBD1	16	TRBV4-1	.	TGCGCCAGCGCCTCGGGGGAGACACAGGGGGCCGGTGGCTACACCTTC	CASASGETQGAGGYTF
TRBJ1-6	.	16	TRBV30	.	TGTGCCTGGAGTGACGAGTGGGGGCGAGTAGGATCACCCCTCCACTTT	CAWSDEWGRVGSPLHF
TRBJ2-7	.	14	TRBV11-2	.	TGTGCCAGCAGTCGTTACGGGAGCTCCTACGAGCAGTACTTC	CASSRYGSSYEQYF
TRBJ1-5	.	15	TRBV4-2	.	TGTGCCAGCAGCCAAGGGTCCCGGGGAGATCAGCCCCAGCATTTT	CASSQGSRGDQPQHF
TRBJ2-7	TRBD2	17	TRBV6-2/TRBV6-3	.	TGTGCCAGCAGTTATGTATGGGCTAGCGGGAGATCATACGAGCAGTACTTC	CASSYVWASGRSYEQYF
TRBJ2-7	.	18	TRBV3-1/TRBV3-2	.	TGTGCCAGCAGCCAAGATCGATGGGCTCGAGCCCCCTCCTACGAGCAGTACTTC	CASSQDRWARAPSYEQYF
TRBJ2-1	TRBD2	16	TRBV18	.	TGTGCCAGCTCACCAATACTAGCGGGAGGGTTCAATGAGCAGTTCTTC	CASSPILAGGFNEQFF
TRBJ1-1	TRBD1	14	TRBV7-9	.	TGTGCCAGCAGCTTAGCAGGGGGCCCCACCGGAGCTTTCTTT	CASSLAGGPTGAFF
TRBJ1-1	.	15	TRBV5-1	.	TGCGCCAGCAGCTTGAGGAGAGGAGTGAACACTGAAGCTTTCTTT	CASSLRRGVNTEAFF
TRBJ2-7	.	15	TRBV10-2	.	TGCGCCAGCAGTGTAAATAGGGCCCACTTCTACGAGCAGTACTTC	CASSVNRAHFYEQYF
TRBJ1-1	.	13	TRBV11-2	.	TGTGCCAGCAGCTTAGGATTATCGAAGCGGACTTTCTTT	CASSLGLSKRTFF